This T cell receptor beta chain came from a study of shared clonotypes between healthy human individuals. General observations from the study: In the sorted subsets, rarefaction showed sequencing was incomplete despite large depth.

CDR1 and CDR2 (germline): SGHDN, FVKESK. This CDR3 is built from 15 residues. Between the trimmed V and J ends, which lost 0 bases and 7 bases, there was a span of 13 bases. Clones were read by immunoSEQ multiplex PCR, and TCRdb kept only the in-frame ones, dropping some. The data show about 2.1 million clones, 93% seen once. This clone was seen just once. Its antigen is as yet unknown. Cells designated naive CD8 were CD45RO-negative and were positively selected for CCR7, with terminally differentiated effector memory CD45RA+ cells excluded. V and J are TRBV14 and TRBJ2-1; possibly TRBD2 for D (6 bases). The sequenced sample was naive CD8+ T cells from PBMCs. This TCR derives from a man aged 18 to 35 in good health. Some clones in this sample may be carry-over from other donors' samples. The CDR3 DNA sequence: TGTGCCAGCAGCCAAGAAAGGGCGGCGGGAAATGAGCAGTTCTTC. This gives the protein CASSQERAAGNEQFF.